Included here is one TCR beta chain sequence, with context. Its antigen is not identified. The CDR3 consists of 16 residues. The V segment lost 5 bases and the J segment 5 bases; nucleotides outside the gene matches: 10. Germline CDR1 and CDR2: LNHDA and SQIVND (reference sequence). This sample stems from a study of PD-1 blockade in classical Hodgkin lymphoma. General observations from the study: CD8+ TCR diversity did not rise significantly by C4D1, unlike CD4+.

Profiling relied on immunoSEQ multiplex PCR, and the TCRdb table lists in-frame clones only, not all of them. This sample yields 20,000 to 25,000 clones, of which approximately 70% are seen a single time; 5% to 6.5% belongs to the top ten. In every patient, relapse followed autologous stem cell transplantation, while exposure to brentuximab vedotin differed. This chain uses TRBV19 with TRBJ2-5; 11 bases match TRBD2. The source was peripheral blood mononuclear cells (PBMCs), collected at baseline. The receptor comes from a human donor with classical Hodgkin lymphoma. CDR3 sequence: CASSGRLAGSAETQYF. The CDR3 coding sequence is TGTGCCAGTAGTGGGAGACTAGCGGGGAGCGCCGAGACCCAGTACTTC.